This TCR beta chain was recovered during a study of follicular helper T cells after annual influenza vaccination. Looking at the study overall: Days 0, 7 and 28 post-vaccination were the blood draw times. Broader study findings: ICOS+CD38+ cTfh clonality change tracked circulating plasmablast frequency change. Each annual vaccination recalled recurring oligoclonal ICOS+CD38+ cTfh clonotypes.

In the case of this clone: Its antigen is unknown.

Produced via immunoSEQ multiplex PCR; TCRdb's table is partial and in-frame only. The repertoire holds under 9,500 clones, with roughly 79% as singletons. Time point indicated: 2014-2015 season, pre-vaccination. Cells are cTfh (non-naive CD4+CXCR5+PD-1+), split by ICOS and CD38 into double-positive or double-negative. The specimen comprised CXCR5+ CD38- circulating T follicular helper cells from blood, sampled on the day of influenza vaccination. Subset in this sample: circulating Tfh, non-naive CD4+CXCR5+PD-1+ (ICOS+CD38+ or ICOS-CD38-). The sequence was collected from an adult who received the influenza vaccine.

The CDR3 reads CAISGGWQAEAFF. Here the CDR3 DNA reads TGTGCCATCAGTGGGGGATGGCAAGCTGAAGCTTTCTTT. The gene calls are TRBV10-3 and TRBJ1-1; D unclear. The CDR3 runs 13 residues. The germline V gene encodes CDR1 ENHRY and CDR2 SYGVKD. With 4 bases removed from V and 6 bases from J, the gap between germline ends came to 12 bases.